Below, 20 T cell receptor beta chains from the same sample are listed, as sequenced in a study of blood T cell repertoires in COVID-19. Some clones are missing from TCRdb's copy, which holds only in-frame ones; the method was immunoSEQ multiplex PCR. This sample has 300,000 to 350,000 clones, with more than 70% found just once. Sequencing input: peripheral blood. The receptors were gathered from a woman aged 55-70 years with COVID-19, enrolled during active disease.

This chain joins TRBV7-9 and TRBJ2-2; TRBD1 might be the D (5 bases). Trimming took off 1 base at V and 4 bases at J, with 16 bases between the two ends. Per the germline V gene, CDR1 is SEHNR and CDR2 is FQNEAQ (reference sequence). There are 17 residues in the CDR3. CDR3 sequence (DNA): TGTGCCAGCAGCTTAGTTTTCCTCACAGGCCGCACCGGGGAGCTGTTTTTT. This gives the protein CASSLVFLTGRTGELFF.

The chain has TRBV18 and TRBJ2-1, with D perhaps TRBD2 (6 bases). Germline CDR1 reads KGHSH; CDR2 reads LQKENI. The ends were cut back, 3 bases at V and 8 bases at J, with 11 bases in the middle. The length of the CDR3 is 13 residues. The CDR3 bases are TGTGCCAGCTCACCTCCCCCTAGCGATGAGCAGTTCTTC. It specifies CASSPPPSDEQFF.

The chain joins TRBV19 to TRBJ1-4, with 8 bases fitting TRBD1. Germline CDR1 is LNHDA and CDR2 is SQIVND (reference sequence). The trim removed 5 bases at V and 1 base at J, leaving 6 bases unmatched. This CDR3 is 16 amino acids long. CDR3 amino acids: CASSPYRGRTNEKLFF. The DNA for the CDR3 is TGTGCCAGTAGTCCATACAGGGGGAGAACTAATGAAAAACTGTTTTTT.

The chain combines TRBV18 with TRBJ1-1; D may be TRBD1 (5 bases). Germline V gene data show CDR1 as KGHSH and CDR2 as LQKENI. CDR3 length: 12 residues. The V and J ends lost 8 bases and 2 bases respectively, with 9 bases between them. As DNA, the CDR3 is TGTGCCAGCGCGACAGTAAACACTGAAGCTTTCTTT. This sequence encodes CASATVNTEAFF.

This clone was seen only once. The chain uses TRBV15 and TRBJ1-2; 9 bases match TRBD1. This CDR3 contains 15 residues. With 3 bases clipped from V and 1 base from J, the junction kept 3 bases outside the gene matches. Germline V gives CDR1 LNHNV, CDR2 YYDKDF (reference sequence). The CDR3: CATSSGQGINYGYTF. The CDR3, as DNA: TGTGCCACCAGCAGCGGACAGGGGATTAACTATGGCTACACCTTC.

The gene calls are TRBV27 and TRBJ1-2; the D gene is possibly TRBD1 (6 bases). The V and J ends lost 5 bases and 0 bases respectively, with 10 bases between them. The germline gives CDR1 MNHEY, CDR2 SMNVEV (reference sequence). This CDR3 comprises 14 residues. Here the CDR3 DNA reads TGTGCCAGCAGTCCCAGGGGTCCTAACTATGGCTACACCTTC. Translated, it gives CASSPRGPNYGYTF.

The CDR3 sequence is CASSRTSRVGNEQFF. The CDR3 region has the DNA TGTGCCAGCAGCCGTACGTCCCGGGTCGGCAATGAGCAGTTCTTC. The chain carries TRBV7-3 and TRBJ2-1; D is unresolved. Germline V lookup: CDR1 SGHTA, CDR2 FQGTGA. This CDR3 spans 15 amino acids. Trimming removed 5 bases at V and 6 bases at J, with 17 bases between.

The CDR3 DNA follows: TGTGCCATCGCAACAGGATCCAGGCACTATGGCTACACCTTC. Amino acids: CAIATGSRHYGYTF. The J gene is TRBJ1-2, the V gene TRBV10-3, with D perhaps matching TRBD1 (5 bases). The CDR3 is made up of 14 amino acids. The germline V gene encodes CDR1 ENHRY and CDR2 SYGVKD. The germline V and J ends were trimmed by 8 bases and 3 bases, with 16 bases remaining between them.

This chain uses TRBV7-2 with TRBJ2-2, with 8 bases fitting TRBD2. Trimming at V came to 4 bases and at J to 7 bases, leaving 5 bases not matched to a gene. CDR1 and CDR2 (germline): SGHTA, FQGNSA. The CDR3 has 14 amino acids. The CDR3 region has the DNA TGTGCCAGCAGCTCAATCACTAGCGGCGGGGAGCTGTTTTTT. Its protein is CASSSITSGGELFF.

This chain connects TRBV11-2 to TRBJ2-1; D possibly corresponds to TRBD1 (5 bases). The CDR3 is 19 amino acids. Germline values: CDR1 SGHAT, CDR2 FQNNGV. V was cut by 4 bases and J by 1 base, with 23 bases left in between. CDR3: CASSSSPRRFKGSYNEQFF. CDR3 nucleotides: TGTGCCAGCAGCTCCTCCCCGCGGCGTTTCAAGGGGTCCTACAATGAGCAGTTCTTC.

CDR3 in amino acids: CASSLNWDNAYTEAFF. The CDR3 nucleotides read TGTGCCAGTAGTTTGAACTGGGACAACGCGTACACTGAAGCTTTCTTT. The rearrangement uses TRBV19 and TRBJ1-1, with D perhaps TRBD1 (6 bases). Trimming left V 5 bases short and J 3 bases short, with 19 bases between. The CDR3 sequence is 16 residues long. Germline CDR1 LNHDA, CDR2 SQIVND (reference sequence).

The V call is TRBV7-9, the J call TRBJ1-1; D call uncertain. The CDR3 has 15 amino acids. The germline gives CDR1 SEHNR, CDR2 FQNEAQ (reference sequence). Between the trimmed V and J ends, which lost 5 bases and 0 bases, there was a span of 13 bases. CDR3 amino acids: CASSPYGAMNTEAFF. The DNA of the CDR3 is TGTGCCAGCAGCCCCTACGGAGCCATGAACACTGAAGCTTTCTTT.

The J gene is TRBJ2-2, the V gene TRBV7-2; 9 bases align to TRBD2. This CDR3 comprises 16 residues. The V segment lost 0 bases and the J segment 6 bases; nucleotides outside the gene matches: 5. Germline V CDR1 and CDR2: SGHTA, FQGNSA. CDR3 sequence: CASSLAGLASSGELFF. The CDR3 DNA reads TGTGCCAGCAGCTTAGCGGGACTAGCTTCGTCCGGGGAGCTGTTTTTT.

This sequence joins TRBV19 and TRBJ1-1, with D tentatively TRBD1 (5 bases). CDR3 size: 15 residues. Germline CDR1 LNHDA, CDR2 SQIVND (reference sequence). V lost 5 bases, J lost 3 bases, and 16 bases lay in between. CDR3 bases: TGTGCCAGTAGTTGGGGGGATTCATTCGACACTGAAGCTTTCTTT. Translated, it gives CASSWGDSFDTEAFF. The full variable domain, completed using reference TRBV19 and TRBJ1-1, is DGGITQSPKYLFRKEGQNVTLSCEQNLNHDAMYWYRQDPGQGLRLIYYSQIVNDFQKGDIAEGYSVSREKKESFPLTVTSAQKNPTAFYLCASSWGDSFDTEAFFGQGTRLTVV.

The genes are TRBV7-9 and TRBJ2-2, with TRBD1 matching 9 bases. The CDR3 length is 15 residues. The germline CDR1 and CDR2 sequences are SEHNR and FQNEAQ (reference sequence). Trimming took 5 bases from V and 5 from J; bases not matched to a gene: 6. In DNA, the CDR3 is TGTGCCAGCAGCCCGGGACAGGGTTTTACCGGGGAGCTGTTTTTT. Translation: CASSPGQGFTGELFF.

This chain joins TRBV7-3 and TRBJ1-2, with TRBD1 matching 7 bases. Germline V gene data show CDR1 as SGHTA and CDR2 as FQGTGA. The CDR3 is made up of 15 amino acids. Losses at the gene ends were 3 bases for V and 3 bases for J; bases not matched to a gene: 7. The CDR3 region has the DNA TGTGCCAGCAGCTTGAATTCCAGGGGGGACTATGGCTACACCTTC. Translated, it gives CASSLNSRGDYGYTF. Filled out from reference TRBV7-3 and TRBJ1-2, the complete variable domain reads GAGVSQTPSNKVTEKGKYVELRCDPISGHTALYWYRQSLGQGPEFLIYFQGTGAADDSGLPNDRFFAVRPEGSVSTLKIQRTERGDSAVYLCASSLNSRGDYGYTFGSGTRLTVV.

This chain uses TRBV6-1 with TRBJ1-2, with unresolved D. This CDR3 has 13 residues. CDR1 and CDR2 (germline): MNHNS, SASEGT. Trimming cost V 1 base and J 7 bases, with 10 bases left between them. The CDR3 DNA is TGTGCCAGCAGTGAAGGCTGGAGTGTTGGCTACACCTTC. Translating it yields CASSEGWSVGYTF.

The chain links TRBV18 to TRBJ2-5, with 7 positions matching TRBD2. V lost 3 bases and J lost 2; bases outside the gene matches: 6. CDR1 and CDR2 (germline): KGHSH, LQKENI. The CDR3 consists of 15 residues. The CDR3 bases are TGTGCCAGCTCACCGAGCGGGGTAATTCAAGAGACCCAGTACTTC. Amino acids: CASSPSGVIQETQYF.

The chain recombines TRBV6-5 with TRBJ1-5, with unresolved D. The CDR3 consists of 14 residues. V lost 0 bases to trimming and J lost 11 bases, with 14 bases between them. Germline V CDR1 and CDR2: MNHEY, SVGAGI. The CDR3 DNA reads as TGTGCCAGCAGTTACTCGCGGGAGACCCCAACCCAGCATTTT. Translation: CASSYSRETPTQHF.

The V gene is TRBV4-2, the J gene TRBJ2-6; D is ambiguous. CDR3 length: 16 amino acids. V was shortened by 0 bases and J by 0 bases, with 6 bases between the two germline ends. Germline V gene lookup returns CDR1 LGHNA and CDR2 YNFKEQ. The CDR3, as DNA: TGTGCCAGCAGCCAAGATTTGAGCTCTGGGGCCAACGTCCTGACTTTC. The encoded protein is CASSQDLSSGANVLTF.